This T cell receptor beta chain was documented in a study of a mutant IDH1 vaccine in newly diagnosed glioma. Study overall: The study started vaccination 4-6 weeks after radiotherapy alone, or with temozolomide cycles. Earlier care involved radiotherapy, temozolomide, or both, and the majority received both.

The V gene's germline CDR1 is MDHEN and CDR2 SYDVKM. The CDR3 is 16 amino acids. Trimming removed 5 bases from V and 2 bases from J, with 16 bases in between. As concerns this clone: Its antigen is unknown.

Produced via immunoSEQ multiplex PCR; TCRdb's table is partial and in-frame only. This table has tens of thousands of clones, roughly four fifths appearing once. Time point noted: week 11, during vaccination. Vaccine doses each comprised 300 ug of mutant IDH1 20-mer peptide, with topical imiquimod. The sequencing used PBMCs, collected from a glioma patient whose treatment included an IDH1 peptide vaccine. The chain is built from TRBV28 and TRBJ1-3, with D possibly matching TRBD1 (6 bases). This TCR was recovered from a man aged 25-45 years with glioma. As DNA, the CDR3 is TGTGCCAGCAGTCCTACAGGGTTTGGGACTGGAAACACCATATATTTT. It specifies CASSPTGFGTGNTIYF.